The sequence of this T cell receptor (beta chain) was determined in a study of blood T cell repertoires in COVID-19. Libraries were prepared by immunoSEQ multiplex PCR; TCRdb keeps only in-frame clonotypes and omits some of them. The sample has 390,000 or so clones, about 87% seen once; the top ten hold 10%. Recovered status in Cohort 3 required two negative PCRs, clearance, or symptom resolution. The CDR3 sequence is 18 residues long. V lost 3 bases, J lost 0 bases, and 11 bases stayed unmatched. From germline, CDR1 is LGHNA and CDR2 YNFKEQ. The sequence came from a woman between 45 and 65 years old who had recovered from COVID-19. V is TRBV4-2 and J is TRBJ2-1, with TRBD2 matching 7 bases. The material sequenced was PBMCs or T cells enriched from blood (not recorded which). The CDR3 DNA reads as TGTGCCAGCAGCCAGAATAAGAGGCGGGGGAGCTCCTACAATGAGCAGTTCTTC. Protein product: CASSQNKRRGSSYNEQFF.